The text below deals with one T cell receptor (beta chain). Clones were sequenced by immunoSEQ multiplex PCR, and TCRdb holds only the in-frame ones, with some missing. The sample contains over 10,000 clones, around 58% of which appear only once. The data are from a study of neoadjuvant anti-PD-1 for oral cavity cancer. This receptor was identified in a person aged 40 to 85 with oral cavity squamous cell carcinoma. The source was tumor tissue, collected before nivolumab (anti-PD-1) treatment.

Here the CDR3 DNA reads TGTGCCAGCTCACCACAACAAGAGACCCAGTACTTC. It specifies CASSPQQETQYF. This sequence joins TRBV18 and TRBJ2-5, with D uncertain. Germline V CDR1 and CDR2: KGHSH, LQKENI. The CDR3 totals 12 residues. The V and J ends lost 1 base and 2 bases respectively, with 2 bases between them.